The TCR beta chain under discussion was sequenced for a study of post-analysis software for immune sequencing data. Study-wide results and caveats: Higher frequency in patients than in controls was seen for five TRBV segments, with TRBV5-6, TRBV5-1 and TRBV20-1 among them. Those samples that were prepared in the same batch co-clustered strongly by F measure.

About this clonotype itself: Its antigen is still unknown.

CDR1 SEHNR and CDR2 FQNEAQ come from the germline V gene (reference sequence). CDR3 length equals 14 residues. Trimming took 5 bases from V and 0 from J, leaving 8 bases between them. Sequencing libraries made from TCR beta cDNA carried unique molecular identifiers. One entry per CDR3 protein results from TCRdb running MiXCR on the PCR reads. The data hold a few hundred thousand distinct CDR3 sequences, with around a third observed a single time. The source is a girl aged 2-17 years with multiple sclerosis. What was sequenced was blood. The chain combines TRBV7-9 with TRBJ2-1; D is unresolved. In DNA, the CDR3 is TGTGCCAGCAGCCGAACTGACTCCTACAATGAGCAGTTCTTC. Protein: CASSRTDSYNEQFF. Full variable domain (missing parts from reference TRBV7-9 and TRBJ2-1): DTGVSQNPRHKITKRGQNVTFRCDPISEHNRLYWYRQTLGQGPEFLTYFQNEAQLEKSRLLSDRFSAERPKGSFSTLEIQRTEQGDSAMYLCASSRTDSYNEQFFGPGTRLTVL.